The rows below give T cell receptor beta chains drawn from one sample of a study of blood T cell repertoires in COVID-19. Using immunoSEQ multiplex PCR, the repertoire was profiled, and TCRdb retains in-frame clones only, with some absent. Of 14,000 or so clones listed, 55% to 85% are singletons. Sequencing input: peripheral blood. The receptor source for this set is a man in his sixties or seventies with acute or convalescent COVID-19. Both conserved end residues are part of each CDR3. A D gene is named only where the DNA matches it firmly. Not all rows give a size; the values are once, few, many and, for expanded clones, a class.

-	TRBV9	TRBD2	TRBJ2-3	TGTGCCAGCAGCGGACAGACTAGCGGGAGCACAGATACGCAGTATTTT	CASSGQTSGSTDTQYF
-	TRBV7-2	TRBD2	TRBJ2-1	TGTGCCAGCAGCTCCTCTAGCGGGAGTGGTAATGAGCAGTTCTTC	CASSSSSGSGNEQFF
-	TRBV11-2	-	TRBJ2-2	TGTGCCAGCAGCTTAATTGGTGGCCCAGGGGCCGGGGAGCTGTTTTTT	CASSLIGGPGAGELFF
-	TRBV5-1	TRBD2	TRBJ2-3	TGCGCCAGCAGCTTGGGACTAGCGGGGGTCACAGATACGCAGTATTTT	CASSLGLAGVTDTQYF
-	TRBV10-3	TRBD1	TRBJ1-2	TGTGCCATCAGTGAGTCGATGGCCGGCACAGGGGTCGGCTACACCTTC	CAISESMAGTGVGYTF
-	TRBV5-4	-	TRBJ2-3	TGTGCCAGCAGCTTGGGTCAGGGTTTGGTGACAGATACGCAGTATTTT	CASSLGQGLVTDTQYF
-	TRBV4-3	-	TRBJ2-3	TGCGCCAGCAGCCAACAGCGAACAGATACGCAGTATTTT	CASSQQRTDTQYF
-	TRBV3-1/TRBV3-2	-	TRBJ1-6	TGTGCCAGCAGCCGGGGGGGGGCAGGGCAGAATTCACCCCTCCACTTT	CASSRGGAGQNSPLHF
-	TRBV29-1	TRBD2	TRBJ2-3	TGCAGCGCTACACCGACTAGCCTTTCCACAGATACGCAGTATTTT	CSATPTSLSTDTQYF
-	TRBV27	TRBD2	TRBJ2-3	TGTGCCAGCAGTTTAGGGGGGGGGAGCGCAGATACGCAGTATTTT	CASSLGGGSADTQYF
-	TRBV5-4	-	TRBJ1-2	TGTGCCAGCAGCTTGGATCAGGGCCCCAGCTATGGCTACACCTTC	CASSLDQGPSYGYTF
-	TRBV27	TRBD1	TRBJ1-6	TGTGCCAGCAGGGGGACAGCTTATAATTCACCCCTCCACTTT	CASRGTAYNSPLHF
-	TRBV19	-	TRBJ2-5	TGTGCCAGTAGCTTGTTGAGAGGGTCGGCCCAAGAGACCCAGTACTTC	CASSLLRGSAQETQYF
-	TRBV3-1/TRBV3-2	-	TRBJ2-6	TGTGCCAGCAGCCCGGGGGTCTCTGGGGCCAACGTCCTGACTTTC	CASSPGVSGANVLTF
-	TRBV2	-	TRBJ2-1	TGTGCCAGCAGTGTTTCACGGGGAGGTAATGAGCAGTTCTTC	CASSVSRGGNEQFF
few	TRBV18	TRBD1	TRBJ2-1	TGTGCCAGCTCACCTTGGACAGGGAACAATGAGCAGTTCTTC	CASSPWTGNNEQFF
-	TRBV5-4	-	TRBJ2-2	TGTGCCAGCAGCTTGGGGCTAGCAGAAGAGGGCGGGGAGCTGTTTTTT	CASSLGLAEEGGELFF
-	TRBV11-2	-	TRBJ2-7	TGTGCCGGCCAGGGGTCCCCCTACGAGCAGTACTTC	CAGQGSPYEQYF
-	TRBV12-3/TRBV12-4	TRBD2	TRBJ2-1	TGTGCCAGCACGACTAGCGGGTACAATGAGCAGTTCTTC	CASTTSGYNEQFF
few	TRBV6-2/TRBV6-3	-	TRBJ1-1	TGTGCCAGCAGTTACCCGGGGCGGACCCGACCGGGACTAAGAGCGAACACTGAAGCTTTCTTT	CASSYPGRTRPGLRANTEAFF
-	TRBV7-2	-	TRBJ2-2	TGTGCCAGCAGCTCACAGCGATCAGTGGGAGCCGGGGAGCTGTTTTTT	CASSSQRSVGAGELFF
-	TRBV7-8	-	TRBJ1-4	TGTGCCAGCAGCCCCCGTGGGACTGTTCTTGAAAAACTGTTTTTT	CASSPRGTVLEKLFF
-	TRBV9	TRBD1	TRBJ2-7	TGTGCCAGCAGCCCAGACAGGGTTGGGGCCTACGAGCAGTACTTC	CASSPDRVGAYEQYF
few	TRBV9	TRBD2	TRBJ2-5	TGTGCCAGCAGCCGGGCTAGCGGGAGCTTGGAGACCCAGTACTTC	CASSRASGSLETQYF
-	TRBV3-1/TRBV3-2	-	TRBJ2-5	TGTGCCAGCAGCTCCAGGGGTCCAAGTGAGACCCAGTACTTC	CASSSRGPSETQYF
-	TRBV19	-	TRBJ2-3	TGTGCCAGTACCGTCCTAGGCGGCGGCACAGATACGCAGTATTTT	CASTVLGGGTDTQYF
-	TRBV6-6	-	TRBJ2-7	TGTGCCAGTATGACACAATCCTACGAGCAGTACTTC	CASMTQSYEQYF
medium-sized	TRBV5-1	TRBD2	TRBJ2-1	TGCGCCAGCAGCTTGGAGACTAGCGGGGGGGAGCAGTTCTTC	CASSLETSGGEQFF
few	TRBV7-9	TRBD2	TRBJ2-1	TGTGCCAGCAGCTTGGACGGGGGGTCCTACAATGAGCAGTTCTTC	CASSLDGGSYNEQFF
-	TRBV14	-	TRBJ1-4	TGTGCCAGCAGCCAAGCGGGGTTCGCGGCTAATGAAAAACTGTTTTTT	CASSQAGFAANEKLFF
-	TRBV5-1	TRBD2	TRBJ2-3	TGCGCCAGCAGCCTCCTGACTAGCAAGGATACGCAGTATTTT	CASSLLTSKDTQYF
-	TRBV12-5	-	TRBJ1-2	TGTGCTAGTGGTTTGTCAGCTAACTATGGCTACACCTTC	CASGLSANYGYTF
-	TRBV7-7	TRBD2	TRBJ2-2	TGTGCTAGCAGCTTAGCGGGACTCACCGGGGAGCTGTTTTTT	CASSLAGLTGELFF
-	TRBV7-8	TRBD1	TRBJ2-1	TGTGCCACGGACAGGACGTCCTACAATGAGCAGTTCTTC	CATDRTSYNEQFF
-	TRBV9	-	TRBJ2-3	TGTGCCAGCAGCGTTACAGGGTTTTGGGATACGCAGTATTTT	CASSVTGFWDTQYF
once	TRBV6-2/TRBV6-3	-	TRBJ2-1	TGTGCCAGCAGTTATCTAGAAGGCTCCTACAATGAGCAGTTCTTC	CASSYLEGSYNEQFF
-	TRBV6-7	TRBD2	TRBJ2-7	TGTGCCCCCGGGGCGGGGGAGGACGAGCAGTACTTC	CAPGAGEDEQYF
few	TRBV27	-	TRBJ1-5	TGTGCCAGCAGTTTTGGGCAGGGGAGTCAGCCCCAGCATTTT	CASSFGQGSQPQHF
-	TRBV5-4	TRBD2	TRBJ2-1	TGTGCCAGCAGCTTGGGACTAGCGTTGAGCTCCTACAATGAGCAGTTCTTC	CASSLGLALSSYNEQFF
-	TRBV7-2	TRBD1	TRBJ2-1	TGTGCCAGCAGTCTGGACAGGAGCACCTACAATGAGCAGTTCTTC	CASSLDRSTYNEQFF
-	TRBV4-1	-	TRBJ2-7	TGCGCCAGCAGCCAAGTCGGGTTCAACGAGCAGTACTTC	CASSQVGFNEQYF
-	TRBV6-4	TRBD1	TRBJ1-3	TGTGCCAGCAGTCCACTCGACAGGGGGCCGGCCATATATTTT	CASSPLDRGPAIYF
-	TRBV6-2/TRBV6-3	TRBD2	TRBJ2-3	TGTGCCAGCAGCCACGCAGCGGGGGTCCTAACAGATACGCAGTATTTT	CASSHAAGVLTDTQYF
once	TRBV11-2	TRBD1	TRBJ1-2	TGTGCCAGCAGCTCCTCCAGTTCGTCTACGGGACAGGGAGGATATGGCTACACCTTC	CASSSSSSSTGQGGYGYTF
-	TRBV7-2	-	TRBJ1-2	TGTGCCAGCAGCTTATCCTCCCCCTCCGGGGGTGGCTACACCTTC	CASSLSSPSGGGYTF
medium-sized	TRBV7-9	-	TRBJ1-6	TGTGCCAGCAGCCAGGGTCAGGGGTTCTATAATTCACCCCTCCACTTT	CASSQGQGFYNSPLHF
-	TRBV9	TRBD1	TRBJ1-6	TGTGCCAGCAGCCCGGGACAGCATAATTCACCCCTCCACTTT	CASSPGQHNSPLHF
-	TRBV9	-	TRBJ2-7	TGTGCCAGCAGCGTTGATGACAGGAGTTCCTACGAGCAGTACTTC	CASSVDDRSSYEQYF
-	TRBV14	-	TRBJ1-2	TGTGCCAGCAGCCAGGGATCAACTAGGGGCTACACCTTC	CASSQGSTRGYTF
-	TRBV18	TRBD1	TRBJ2-7	TGTGCCAGCTCGACCGGGACAGGGTCCTACGAGCAGTACTTC	CASSTGTGSYEQYF
-	TRBV4-3	-	TRBJ2-7	TGCGCCAGCAGCCAAGATAACAGGGCAGGGAGCGAGCAGTACTTC	CASSQDNRAGSEQYF
-	TRBV13	-	TRBJ2-1	TGTGCCAGCACCGGGCGGGAAAAGAGCTCCTACAATGAGCAGTTCTTC	CASTGREKSSYNEQFF
-	TRBV19	TRBD1	TRBJ1-2	TGTGCCAGTAGCCGACCCGACAGGGCTAACTATGGCTACACCTTC	CASSRPDRANYGYTF
once	TRBV6-6	-	TRBJ1-2	TGTGCCAGCAACCCACAGGGAGCTGGCTACACCTTC	CASNPQGAGYTF
-	TRBV15	TRBD1	TRBJ2-2	TGTGCCACGGCCGGGACAGGGGATACCGGGGAGCTGTTTTTT	CATAGTGDTGELFF